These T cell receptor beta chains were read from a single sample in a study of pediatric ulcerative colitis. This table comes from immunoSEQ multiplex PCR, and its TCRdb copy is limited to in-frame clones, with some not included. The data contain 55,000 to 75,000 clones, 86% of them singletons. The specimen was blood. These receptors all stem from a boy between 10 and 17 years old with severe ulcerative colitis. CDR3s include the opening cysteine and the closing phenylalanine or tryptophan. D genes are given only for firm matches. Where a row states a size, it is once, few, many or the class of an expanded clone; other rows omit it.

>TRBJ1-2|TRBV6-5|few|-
TGTGCCAGCAGCTACAGAGGAGGGTATGGCTACACCTTC
CASSYRGGYGYTF
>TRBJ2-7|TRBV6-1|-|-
TGTGCCAGCAGTGAAGCGCTTGGGACCCCCTACGAGCAGTACTTC
CASSEALGTPYEQYF
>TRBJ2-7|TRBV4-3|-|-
TGCGCCAGCAGCCAAGATCGAAGTTTCCACTACGAGCAGTACTTC
CASSQDRSFHYEQYF
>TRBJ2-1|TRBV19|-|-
TGTGCCAGTAGTTTACTCGATGGGACCCTCCTCGGTGAGCAGTTCTTC
CASSLLDGTLLGEQFF
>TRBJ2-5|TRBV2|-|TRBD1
TGTGCCAGCAGGACCTCCGGGACAGCTTGGGAGGAGACCCAGTACTTC
CASRTSGTAWEETQYF
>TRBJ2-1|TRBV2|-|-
TGTGCCAGCGAGGGCGGGATCTCCTACAATGAGCAGTTCTTC
CASEGGISYNEQFF
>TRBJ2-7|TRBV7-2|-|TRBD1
TGTGCCAGCAATATAGGACAGGGTTACGAGCAGTACTTC
CASNIGQGYEQYF
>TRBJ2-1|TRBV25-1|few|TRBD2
TGTGCCAGCAGTGAACAGGGAGGGCGCAATGAGCAGTTCTTC
CASSEQGGRNEQFF
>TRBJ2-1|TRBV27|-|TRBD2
TGTGCCAGCAGTAGTACTAGCGGGAGGCTAGCTGAGCAGTTCTTC
CASSSTSGRLAEQFF
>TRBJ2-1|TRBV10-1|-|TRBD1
TGCGCCAGCAGTGAGTCTCCGACAGGGCGCGATGAGCAGTTCTTC
CASSESPTGRDEQFF
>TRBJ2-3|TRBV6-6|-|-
TGTGCCAGCAGTTACCTCATCACAGATACGCAGTATTTT
CASSYLITDTQYF
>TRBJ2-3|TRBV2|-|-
TGTGCCAGCAGCCGCATTGGAGAAGTGGGAGATACGCAGTATTTT
CASSRIGEVGDTQYF
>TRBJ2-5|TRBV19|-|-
TGTGCCAGTAGCTCTAGGGGCTATACTCAAGAGACCCAGTACTTC
CASSSRGYTQETQYF
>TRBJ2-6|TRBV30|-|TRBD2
TGTGCCTGGAGTGTACGCCCCCCGCGACTAGCGGGAGCTGGGGCCAACGTCCTGACTTTC
CAWSVRPPRLAGAGANVLTF
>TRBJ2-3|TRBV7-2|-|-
TGTGCCAGCAGCTTAGGTGGGCTCGGAGATACGCAGTATTTT
CASSLGGLGDTQYF
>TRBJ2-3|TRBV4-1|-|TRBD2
TGCGCCAGCAGCCAACTAGCGGGACCCACAGATACGCAGTATTTT
CASSQLAGPTDTQYF
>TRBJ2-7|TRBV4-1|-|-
TGCGCCAGCAGCCAAAGTCTCAACAACTACGAGCAGTACTTC
CASSQSLNNYEQYF
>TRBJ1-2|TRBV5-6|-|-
TGTGCCAGCAGCTTGGGGGCGTCAAATGGCTACACCTTC
CASSLGASNGYTF
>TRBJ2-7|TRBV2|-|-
TGTGCCAGCAGTGACAGTTGGACCTACGAGCAGTACTTC
CASSDSWTYEQYF
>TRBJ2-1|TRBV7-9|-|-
TGTGCCAGCAGCTTTGAGTTCAATGAGCAGTTCTTC
CASSFEFNEQFF
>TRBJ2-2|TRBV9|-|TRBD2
TGTGCCAGCAGCGGGGCGGGAGACACCGGGGAGCTGTTTTTT
CASSGAGDTGELFF
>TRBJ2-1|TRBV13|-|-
TGTGCCAGCAGCCCAAGACTAGGAAATGAGCAGTTCTTC
CASSPRLGNEQFF
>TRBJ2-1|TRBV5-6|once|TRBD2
TGTGCCAGCAGCTTGATTAGCGGGAGTTCGGGAAATGAGCAGTTCTTC
CASSLISGSSGNEQFF
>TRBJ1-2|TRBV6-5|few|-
TGTGCCAGCAGCGGGGCATCTTTCACTGGCTACACCTTC
CASSGASFTGYTF
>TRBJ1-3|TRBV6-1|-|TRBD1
TGTGCCAGCAGTGTTTGGACAGGGGGTAAAAAGGAAAACACCATATATTTT
CASSVWTGGKKENTIYF
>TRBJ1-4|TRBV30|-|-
TGTGCCTGGAATAGCGCAACTAATGAAAAACTGTTTTTT
CAWNSATNEKLFF
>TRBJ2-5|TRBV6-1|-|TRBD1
TGTGCCAGTTCATCCCGACAGGGGATACAAGAGACCCAGTACTTC
CASSSRQGIQETQYF
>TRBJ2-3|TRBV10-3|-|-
TGTGCCATCAGTGAGTTGGGATCGGATACGCAGTATTTT
CAISELGSDTQYF
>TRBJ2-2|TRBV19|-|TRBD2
TGTGCCAGTAGTATAGGAACAGCGGGATATCACGGGGAGCTGTTTTTT
CASSIGTAGYHGELFF
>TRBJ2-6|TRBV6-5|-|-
TGTGCCAGCAGTCCGGGTTCAGGTGGGGCCAACGTCCTGACTTTC
CASSPGSGGANVLTF